Listed here is a single T cell receptor (beta chain). In its sample, this clonotype was seen many times. Its antigen is not yet known. Base qualities are not provided; no much larger clone lies one nucleotide away. Instrument used: Illumina HiSeq 2500. Quantitative 5'-RACE with molecular barcodes was the method used to prepare the TCR beta libraries. On the study's bioinformatics: To identify disease-linked TCR variants, a new computational method was used, one built on a probabilistic model of VDJ rearrangement. Using fastp trimming at Q25 and MiXCR clonotype assembly, TCRdb reanalyzed the public sequencing data and kept in-frame beta chains. Each CDR3 protein appears once, grouped with its most common genes and DNA. TCRdb assigned the V and J calls; the authors' analysis was not used. Present in this sample are some 63,000 distinct CDR3 sequences, roughly 6.1% of which were seen just once. The ten top clones hold approximately 5% of the sample.

This entry is derived from a study of CD8 T cells in ankylosing spondylitis (dated by TCRdb to the late 2010s). Looking at the study overall: T cell receptor beta repertoires were profiled in healthy donors and ankylosing spondylitis patients so that disease-linked TCR variants could be found. In total, the full study cohort was made up of over a hundred healthy donors and 25 to 30 ankylosing spondylitis patients. Samples of peripheral blood were taken, and for ankylosing spondylitis patients, synovial fluid was collected as well.

Synovial fluid samples were paired with blood samples taken from the same ankylosing spondylitis patients. What the research found in general, with its limitations: A TCR beta motif made up of eight highly homologous amino acid variants appeared to be characteristic of blood from ankylosing spondylitis patients. In peripheral blood, the disease-linked clones were found at relatively low frequencies and had a CD8+ phenotype. Some of the motif variants had been reported before in the synovial fluid and blood of reactive arthritis patients, a finding that suggests common disease-initiation mechanisms. Significant enrichment of the disease-linked clones was reported in matched synovial fluid samples from ankylosing spondylitis patients.

This clonotype originated in a male donor with ankylosing spondylitis. Sequences were obtained from synovial fluid, either unsorted or a sorted T cell fraction (not recorded which).

The CDR3 loop reads CASSLELGQSYTF. The nucleotide sequence reads TGTGCCAGCAGCTTAGAGCTGGGACAGTCCTACACCTTC. Rearrangement joined TRBV11-1 to TRBJ1-2, with 7 bases aligning to TRBD1. The CDR3, from cysteine to phenylalanine, totals 13 residues. Only CDR3 DNA remains: 39 bases, in frame from the first base. From V the trimming removes 1 base and from J it removes 10 bases, while the gene matches leave 6 bases of the junction unaccounted for. Reading the germline V gene (reference sequence) gives CDR1 SGHAT and CDR2 FQDESV.